Shown below are 25 T cell receptor beta chains from a single sample sequenced in a study of vaccination and CD4 T cells after COVID-19 (dated 2022 in TCRdb). This sample's treatment or condition label indicates: approximately 10-day PBMC culture with coronavirus spike peptide pools or control peptides (ViraFEST assay). Antigen specificity for these receptors is unknown. The protocol used for the library was PCR. The sequencer was an Illumina iSeq 100. TCR sequencing of DNA from cultured CD4+ T cells used the Oncomine TCR Beta short-read assay at the Johns Hopkins FTIC core. TCRdb redid the processing of the public reads, applying fastp at Q25 and MiXCR, and retained in-frame beta chains. CDR3 protein duplicates are merged, each entry listing the most common genes and DNA. The sample table contains around 5,200 distinct CDR3 sequences; only one count was recorded for 35% to 50% of them. The ten largest clones add up to under 14% of the sample.

Sequenced material: CD4+ T cells from blood, cultured in vitro. These receptor sequences come from a human donor who had recovered from COVID-19.

The chain has TRBV7-2 and TRBJ1-5; possible D gene TRBD1, 6 bases. Germline CDR1 reads SGHTA; CDR2 reads FQGNSA. The germline V and J ends were trimmed by 8 bases and 1 base, with 15 bases remaining between them. The CDR3 is 15 amino acids. The CDR3 is CASQAGGASNQPQHF. Written as DNA, the CDR3 is TGTGCCAGCCAGGCGGGGGGGGCAAGCAATCAGCCCCAGCATTTT.

CDR3 nucleotides: TGCAGTGCTACCCGGGACATGCGAGCTTTCTTT. Its translation: CSATRDMRAFF. The chain combines TRBV20-1 with TRBJ1-1; D is perhaps TRBD1 (6 bases). V gave up 4 bases and J gave up 10 bases, with 13 bases separating them. Germline lookup yields CDR1 DFQATT and CDR2 SNEGSKA (reference sequence). CDR3 length equals 11 residues.

The chain links TRBV20-1 to TRBJ1-1; tentative D call: TRBD1 (6 bases). This CDR3 has 14 residues. Germline-derived CDR1 and CDR2 are DFQATT and SNEGSKA (reference sequence). Trimming took off 3 bases at V and 3 bases at J, with 14 bases between the two ends. CDR3 DNA sequence: TGCAGTGCTAGGCCCTCCAGGGGTGACACTGAAGCTTTCTTT. It yields the protein CSARPSRGDTEAFF.

This clonotype was observed a handful of times. V gene TRBV20-1 combines with J gene TRBJ2-7; possibly TRBD1 or TRBD2 for D (5 bases each). Germline lookup yields CDR1 DFQATT and CDR2 SNEGSKA (reference sequence). The CDR3 runs to 14 residues. Trimming left V 6 bases short and J 3 bases short, with 18 bases between. The CDR3, as DNA: TGCAGTGCGCTTCTTCCGGGACGAGACTACGAGCAGTACTTC. Translation: CSALLPGRDYEQYF.

The sample holds a few counts of this clonotype. In nucleotides, the CDR3 is TGTGCCAGCAGCCGGGGGCCAAATTCACCCCTCCACTTT. This gives the protein CASSRGPNSPLHF. This chain connects TRBV7-8 to TRBJ1-6; possible D gene TRBD1, 6 bases. The CDR3 contains 13 residues. V lost 5 bases to trimming and J lost 7 bases, with 9 bases between them. The germline V gene encodes CDR1 SGHVS and CDR2 FQNEAQ.

The rearrangement joins TRBV5-6 to TRBJ1-2; D might be TRBD1 (6 bases). Between the trimmed V and J ends, which lost 1 base and 8 bases, there was a span of 9 bases. CDR3 length: 12 residues. Germline assignment: CDR1 SGHDT and CDR2 YYEEEE. The CDR3: CASSLSGVGYTF. The DNA for the CDR3 is TGTGCCAGCAGCTTGTCAGGGGTAGGCTACACCTTC. Drawing the rest from reference TRBV5-6 and TRBJ1-2, the complete variable domain is DAGVTQSPTHLIKTRGQQVTLRCSPKSGHDTVSWYQQALGQGPQFIFQYYEEEERQRGNFPDRFSGHQFPNYSSELNVNALLLGDSALYLCASSLSGVGYTFGSGTRLTVV.

This chain connects TRBV6-9 to TRBJ2-5; 9 bases are shared with TRBD1. The CDR3 spans 14 residues. Germline V gives CDR1 MNHGY, CDR2 SVAAGI. The ends lost 6 bases at V and 5 bases at J; junction bases unmatched: 7. Written as DNA, the CDR3 is TGTGCCAGCAGCGATACAGGGGGCGGGGAGACCCAGTACTTC. It is translated as CASSDTGGGETQYF.

This clonotype occurred once. This sequence joins TRBV28 and TRBJ1-1; no firm D call. The CDR3 extends over 12 amino acids. Trimming left V 3 bases short and J 2 bases short, with 4 bases between. Germline assignment: CDR1 MDHEN and CDR2 SYDVKM. The CDR3 coding sequence is TGTGCCAGCAGTTTGGGAAACACTGAAGCTTTCTTT. Residues: CASSLGNTEAFF.

This chain joins TRBV28 and TRBJ2-7; TRBD2 agrees at 9 bases. The V gene end was trimmed by 10 bases and the J gene end by 4 bases; junction bases not matched to a gene: 8. The CDR3 runs to 13 residues. The V gene's germline CDR1 is MDHEN and CDR2 SYDVKM. The CDR3 bases are TGTGCCACCCGACTTAGCGGGGGATACGAGCAGTACTTC. It codes for CATRLSGGYEQYF.

This clonotype qualifies as medium-sized. The chain is built from TRBV20-1 and TRBJ2-7; D perhaps matches TRBD2 (6 bases). The CDR3 loop spans 11 amino acids. CDR1 is DFQATT, CDR2 SNEGSKA, per germline (reference sequence). V lost 1 base and J 7 bases, leaving 8 bases between the germline ends. The CDR3 loop is CSARGGTEQYF. The DNA of the CDR3 is TGCAGTGCTAGAGGGGGGACTGAGCAGTACTTC.

There are a few counts of this clonotype. The CDR3 region is CASSYYGAGNSPLHF. CDR3 in DNA: TGTGCCAGCAGTTACTACGGGGCAGGGAATTCACCCCTCCACTTT. The gene calls are TRBV6-5 and TRBJ1-6; D possibly corresponds to TRBD1 (5 bases). Germline V gene data show CDR1 as MNHEY and CDR2 as SVGAGI. The germline V and J ends were trimmed by 1 base and 7 bases, with 11 bases remaining between them. The CDR3 runs 15 residues.

This clonotype was seen only a few times. V is TRBV6-1 and J is TRBJ1-2, with D unresolved. There are 12 residues in the CDR3. Trimming removed 3 bases at V and 6 bases at J, with 8 bases between. Looked up from germline, CDR1 is MNHNS and CDR2 is SASEGT. CDR3 residues: CASSEQVNGYTF. CDR3 in DNA: TGTGCCAGCAGTGAGCAGGTTAATGGCTACACCTTC.

In regard to this clonotype: A much larger clone lies one base from this, so it may be a read error. The chain joins TRBV10-3 to TRBJ2-5; D is possibly TRBD2 (5 bases). Germline V gene sequence: CDR1 ENHRY, CDR2 SYGVKD. CDR3 length equals 13 residues. The CDR3 region is CTISESRVETQYF. The CDR3 DNA is TGTACCATCAGTGAGTCGAGGGTGGAGACCCAGTACTTC.

This clonotype was recorded a few times. This rearrangement joins TRBV20-1 to TRBJ1-5; tentative D call: TRBD1 (6 bases). Germline V gene lookup returns CDR1 DFQATT and CDR2 SNEGSKA (reference sequence). V lost 3 bases and J 3 bases, leaving 12 bases between the germline ends. The CDR3 contains 14 residues. CDR3 sequence: CSASEGGTNQPQHF. Written as DNA, the CDR3 is TGCAGTGCTAGTGAAGGGGGTACCAATCAGCCCCAGCATTTT.

The CDR3 DNA reads TGTGCCAGCAGCTCCAGGGAGGGCTACACCTTC. As protein: CASSSREGYTF. The rearrangement joins TRBV11-3 to TRBJ1-2; perhaps TRBD1 as D (5 bases). V gave up 4 bases and J gave up 8 bases, with 8 bases separating them. The V gene's germline CDR1 is SGHNT and CDR2 YENEEA. This CDR3 is built from 11 residues.

A few counts support this clonotype. The J gene is TRBJ2-7, the V gene TRBV7-3; possible D gene TRBD1, 5 bases. V lost 3 bases and J 3 bases, leaving 12 bases between the germline ends. The CDR3 is made up of 14 amino acids. Germline assignment: CDR1 SGHTA and CDR2 FQGTGA. The chain's CDR3 is CASSLVRQCYEQYF. As DNA, the CDR3 is TGTGCCAGCAGCTTGGTCCGACAGTGCTACGAGCAGTACTTC.

This sequence joins TRBV6-2 or TRBV6-3 and TRBJ1-2; 9 bases are a match to TRBD1. The CDR3 contains 13 residues. Trimming took 10 bases from V and 3 from J; bases not matched to a gene: 6. Looked up from germline, CDR1 is MNHEY and CDR2 is SVGEGT. The chain's CDR3 is CATLRDRDYGYTF. CDR3 nucleotides: TGTGCCACGCTCCGGGACAGGGACTATGGCTACACCTTC.

The genes are TRBV7-6 and TRBJ2-7; D is perhaps TRBD2 (5 bases). Trimming took 1 base from V and 2 from J, leaving 9 bases between them. This CDR3 has 14 amino acids. Germline V gene sequence: CDR1 SGHVS, CDR2 FNYEAQ. The CDR3 coding sequence is TGTGCCAGCAGCTTAGAGGGTAGCGCCTACGAGCAGTACTTC. This codes for CASSLEGSAYEQYF. Looking up the rest from reference TRBV7-6 and TRBJ2-7 gives the full variable domain: GAGVSQSPRYKVTKRGQDVALRCDPISGHVSLYWYRQALGQGPEFLTYFNYEAQQDKSGLPNDRFSAERPEGSISTLTIQRTEQRDSAMYRCASSLEGSAYEQYFGPGTRLTVT.

This clonotype has a handful of counts. V and J are TRBV7-9 and TRBJ2-7; TRBD1 matches 11 bases. The ends lost 8 bases at V and 0 bases at J; junction bases unmatched: 0. The CDR3 runs to 13 residues. Per germline, CDR1 SEHNR and CDR2 FQNEAQ (reference sequence). CDR3 region: CASGTGGSYEQYF. CDR3 nucleotides: TGTGCCAGCGGGACAGGGGGCTCCTACGAGCAGTACTTC.

The chain uses TRBV24-1 and TRBJ1-2; D unclear. V gave up 2 bases and J gave up 5 bases, with 5 bases separating them. The germline CDR1 and CDR2 sequences are KGHDR and SFDVKD. The length of the CDR3 is 12 residues. CDR3 in amino acids: CATSDSRYGYTF. The DNA for the CDR3 is TGTGCCACCAGTGATTCCAGATATGGCTACACCTTC.

This clonotype showed up just a few times. The chain employs TRBV6-5 and TRBJ2-1; TRBD1 aligns across 11 bases. Trimming cost V 4 bases and J 12 bases; bases outside gene matches: 5. The CDR3 loop spans 13 amino acids. Germline V gene lookup returns CDR1 MNHEY and CDR2 SVGAGI. This CDR3 is CASSWDRGGGQFF. In DNA form, the CDR3 reads TGTGCCAGCAGTTGGGACAGGGGGGGCGGGCAGTTCTTC.

V and J are TRBV6-1 and TRBJ2-7, with TRBD2 identical over 12 bases. With V trimmed by 6 bases and J by 4 bases, 4 bases remained unmatched. This CDR3 contains 14 residues. The germline V gene encodes CDR1 MNHNS and CDR2 SASEGT. The CDR3 is CASRLLAGGYEQYF. The CDR3, as DNA: TGTGCCAGCAGGCTACTAGCGGGGGGATACGAGCAGTACTTC.

This clonotype was seen only a few times. The chain couples TRBV7-2 to TRBJ2-7; D gene ambiguous. CDR3 length equals 12 residues. From germline, CDR1 is SGHTA and CDR2 FQGNSA. The V gene lost 5 bases and the J gene lost 2 bases, with 7 bases spanning the gap. In DNA, the CDR3 is TGTGCCAGCAGCGCCAGCCCCTACGAGCAGTACTTC. Amino acids: CASSASPYEQYF.

The V and J genes are TRBV20-1 and TRBJ2-1, with a tentative D call TRBD2 (5 bases). This CDR3 comprises 11 residues. Trimming removed 6 bases from V and 7 bases from J, with 10 bases in between. Germline CDR1 DFQATT, CDR2 SNEGSKA (reference sequence). The CDR3 loop reads CSAERRNEQFF. The CDR3 DNA reads TGCAGTGCCGAAAGGAGGAATGAGCAGTTCTTC.

CDR3 loop: CAISSRGDQPQHF. In nucleotides, the CDR3 is TGTGCCATCAGCTCTCGGGGCGATCAGCCCCAGCATTTT. The J gene is TRBJ1-5, the V gene TRBV10-3; D possibly corresponds to TRBD1 (5 bases). This CDR3 region has 13 residues. The V and J ends lost 6 bases and 5 bases respectively, with 11 bases between them. The germline V gene encodes CDR1 ENHRY and CDR2 SYGVKD.